This TCR beta chain originates from a study of blood T cell repertoires in COVID-19. Study at large: Collection of acute and convalescent COVID-19 samples took place in the United States, Italy and Spain. PBMCs, B-cell-depleted T cells, or T cells were the source of the cDNA or gDNA that made up the material.

In the original workflow: Reference gene primer amplification gave estimated nucleated cell counts. Generated by immunoSEQ multiplex PCR, the TCRdb table keeps only in-frame clones and is missing some. V, J and clone size reflect that table, while D and trimming were determined from the DNA. The table lists a few hundred thousand clones, less than 85% of them singletons, with under 3.5% in the top ten. The CDR3 covers 17 residues. This chain links TRBV21-1 with TRBJ2-7; the table's D gene call, TRBD1, was not cross checked with the DNA. TRBV21-1 is listed as a pseudogene. The sequence was obtained from a woman aged 18-29 years with acute or convalescent COVID-19. Source material: peripheral blood. DNA of the CDR3: TGTGCCAGCAGCAAAGCCGCAACCGGGACACCCTCCTACGAGCAGTACTTC. Translation gives CASSKAATGTPSYEQYF.